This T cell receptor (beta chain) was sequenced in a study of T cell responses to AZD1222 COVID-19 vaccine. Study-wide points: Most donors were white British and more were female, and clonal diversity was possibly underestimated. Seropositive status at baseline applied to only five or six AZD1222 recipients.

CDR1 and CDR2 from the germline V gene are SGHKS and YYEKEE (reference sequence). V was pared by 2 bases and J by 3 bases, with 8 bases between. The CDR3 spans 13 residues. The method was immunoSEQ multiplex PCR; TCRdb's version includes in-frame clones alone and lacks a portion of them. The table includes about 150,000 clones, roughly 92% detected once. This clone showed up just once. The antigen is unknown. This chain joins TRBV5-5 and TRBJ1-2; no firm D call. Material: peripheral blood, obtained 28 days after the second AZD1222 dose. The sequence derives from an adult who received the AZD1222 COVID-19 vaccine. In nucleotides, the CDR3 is TGTGCCAGCAGCTTAGGCAGAGACTATGGCTACACCTTC. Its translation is CASSLGRDYGYTF.